Shown below are 22 T cell receptor beta chains from a single sample sequenced in a study of blood T cell repertoires in COVID-19. TCRdb's table, derived via immunoSEQ multiplex PCR, lists solely in-frame clones and lacks some. The sample includes some 77,000 clones, 70% to 90% of them seen just once. Material for sequencing was peripheral blood. Receptor source: a man aged 25-45 years with acute or convalescent COVID-19.

CDR3 sequence reads: CASSQDFFRTDYGYTF. DNA for the CDR3: TGCGCCAGCAGCCAAGATTTTTTCCGGACAGACTATGGCTACACCTTC. V and J are TRBV4-3 and TRBJ1-2, with TRBD1 as a possible D gene (6 bases). Germline V gene lookup returns CDR1 LGHNA and CDR2 YSLEER. The CDR3 extends over 16 amino acids. Trimming cost V 0 bases and J 3 bases, with 14 bases left between them.

The J gene is TRBJ2-1, the V gene TRBV10-3, with TRBD2 matching over 8 bases. Looked up from germline, CDR1 is ENHRY and CDR2 is SYGVKD. The CDR3 sequence is 17 residues long. The V segment lost 0 bases and the J segment 2 bases; nucleotides outside the gene matches: 6. The CDR3 region is CAISESGGSGTYNEQFF. CDR3 bases: TGTGCCATCAGTGAGTCCGGAGGTAGCGGGACCTACAATGAGCAGTTCTTC.

This clone was seen once. The CDR3 bases are TGTGCCAGCAGTTCAGGATCGAGCGGGAGCTACGAGCAGTACTTC. Its translation is CASSSGSSGSYEQYF. V is TRBV6-5 and J is TRBJ2-7, with 8 bases identical to TRBD2. Germline values: CDR1 MNHEY, CDR2 SVGAGI. V shed 4 bases and J 3 bases; nucleotides not matched to a gene: 8. This CDR3 contains 15 residues.

The chain couples TRBV11-2 to TRBJ2-3; 9 positions agree with TRBD1. The germline V gene encodes CDR1 SGHAT and CDR2 FQNNGV. Losses at the gene ends were 5 bases for V and 6 bases for J; bases not matched to a gene: 6. The CDR3 loop spans 14 amino acids. The CDR3 spells CASSRQGEMDTQYF. The CDR3 nucleotides are TGTGCCAGCAGCCGACAGGGGGAAATGGATACGCAGTATTTT.

The rearrangement links TRBV7-9 to TRBJ2-7, with 9 nucleotides matching TRBD1. V lost 7 bases to trimming and J lost 5 bases; unmatched junction nucleotides: 6. CDR1 and CDR2 from the germline V gene are SEHNR and FQNEAQ (reference sequence). This CDR3 has 13 amino acids. CDR3 nucleotide sequence: TGTGCCAGCACTAGGACAGGGGAAAACGAGCAGTACTTC. As protein: CASTRTGENEQYF.

As concerns this clone: Other DNA sequences in the sample encode the same CDR3. CDR3 amino acids: CATLLRDSPFDETQYF. CDR3 bases: TGTGCCACCCTCCTCAGGGATTCCCCATTTGATGAGACCCAGTACTTC. The chain is built from TRBV11-2 and TRBJ2-5; tentative D call: TRBD1 (5 bases). Germline V gene lookup returns CDR1 SGHAT and CDR2 FQNNGV. The V gene lost 10 bases and the J gene lost 5 bases, with 26 bases spanning the gap. The CDR3 extends over 16 amino acids. Together with reference TRBV11-2 and TRBJ2-5, the CDR3 gives the full variable domain: EAGVAQSPRYKIIEKRQSVAFWCNPISGHATLYWYQQILGQGPKLLIQFQNNGVVDDSQLPKDRFSAERLKGVDSTLKIQPAKLEDSAVYLCATLLRDSPFDETQYFGPGTRLLVL.

The chain carries TRBV28 and TRBJ2-7; 8 nucleotides match TRBD1. Germline V gene sequence: CDR1 MDHEN, CDR2 SYDVKM. The CDR3 totals 14 residues. J gave up 2 bases and V 10 bases, and 10 bases lay outside the gene matches. CDR3 coding DNA: TGTGCCACCTTCGGGTGGGACAGGACCTACGAGCAGTACTTC. Amino acid sequence: CATFGWDRTYEQYF.

This rearrangement joins TRBV2 to TRBJ2-7, with 7 bases lining up with TRBD1. This CDR3 region has 13 residues. In germline, CDR1 is SNHLY, CDR2 FYNNEI. With V trimmed by 4 bases and J by 3 bases, 3 bases remained unmatched. CDR3 loop: CASSGSGGYEQYF. The CDR3 coding sequence is TGTGCCAGCAGTGGGTCAGGGGGCTACGAGCAGTACTTC.

The DNA for the CDR3 is TGTGCCAGCAGCCTGCCTAGCGGGAGGCTCGCTGGGGCCAACGTCCTGACTTTC. It specifies CASSLPSGRLAGANVLTF. The V call is TRBV5-4, the J call TRBJ2-6; TRBD2 matches at 11 bases. The V gene's germline CDR1 is SGHNT and CDR2 YYREEE (reference sequence). This CDR3 has 18 amino acids. The V gene end was trimmed by 4 bases and the J gene end by 2 bases; junction bases not matched to a gene: 8.

The V gene is TRBV28, the J gene TRBJ2-3; D ambiguous. The CDR3 runs 12 residues. Germline CDR1 MDHEN, CDR2 SYDVKM. The germline V and J ends were trimmed by 1 base and 8 bases, with 7 bases remaining between them. This CDR3 is CASSLLVGTQYF. DNA for the CDR3: TGTGCCAGCAGTTTATTAGTCGGTACGCAGTATTTT.

The chain links TRBV9 to TRBJ1-6; no clear D. Germline V gene lookup returns CDR1 SGDLS and CDR2 YYNGEE. The V and J ends lost 3 bases and 8 bases respectively, with 12 bases between them. The CDR3 sequence is 14 residues long. The chain's CDR3 is CASSAFKDYSPLHF. CDR3 bases: TGTGCCAGCAGCGCCTTTAAAGACTATTCACCCCTCCACTTT.

This clone was seen only once. The chain combines TRBV19 with TRBJ2-5, with 8 bases that match TRBD2. The germline CDR1 and CDR2 sequences are LNHDA and SQIVND (reference sequence). Unmatched junction bases numbered 9, after V lost 0 bases and J lost 6 bases. The CDR3 totals 16 residues. In DNA form, the CDR3 reads TGTGCCAGTAGTATAGATTTAAGCGGGAGTAGGAAGACCCAGTACTTC. It specifies CASSIDLSGSRKTQYF.

The gene calls are TRBV24-1 and TRBJ2-5; the match to TRBD1 covers 11 bases. V shed 4 bases and J 7 bases; nucleotides not matched to a gene: 16. Looked up from germline, CDR1 is KGHDR and CDR2 is SFDVKD. There are 18 residues in the CDR3. CDR3: CATSDRSSGTGGLGTQYF. CDR3 DNA: TGTGCCACCAGTGACCGATCCTCCGGGACAGGGGGACTTGGGACCCAGTACTTC.

CDR3 loop: CASTKYAGQKYGYTF. The CDR3 DNA follows: TGTGCCAGCACCAAATATGCGGGGCAGAAGTATGGCTACACCTTC. The rearrangement joins TRBV6-5 to TRBJ1-2; D may be TRBD1 (5 bases). V was trimmed by 7 bases and J by 5 bases, leaving 20 bases between them. The germline gives CDR1 MNHEY, CDR2 SVGAGI. The CDR3 spans 15 residues.

This clone was seen once. This chain links TRBV6-5 with TRBJ2-7, with 8 positions matching TRBD1. The length of the CDR3 is 15 residues. After removal of 0 bases from V and 1 base from J, the junction contained 2 bases not matched to a gene. CDR1 and CDR2 (germline): MNHEY, SVGAGI. CDR3 sequence reads: CASSYSTGASYEQYF. In DNA form, the CDR3 reads TGTGCCAGCAGTTACTCGACAGGGGCATCCTACGAGCAGTACTTC.

This clone was detected once. The chain is built from TRBV5-4 and TRBJ1-1, with a weak D call TRBD1 (5 bases). The germline gives CDR1 SGHNT, CDR2 YYREEE (reference sequence). The V gene lost 4 bases and the J gene lost 3 bases, with 19 bases spanning the gap. CDR3 length equals 16 residues. CDR3 in DNA: TGTGCCAGCAGCCTAGTAAAGGGTCAGGGCGACACTGAAGCTTTCTTT. Translation: CASSLVKGQGDTEAFF.

CDR3 loop: CASSPVTDTQYF. The CDR3 nucleotides read TGCGCCAGCAGCCCAGTAACAGATACGCAGTATTTT. The chain carries TRBV4-1 and TRBJ2-3; D is undetermined. Trimming cost V 4 bases and J 3 bases, with 5 bases left between them. This CDR3 is 12 amino acids long. The germline CDR1 and CDR2 sequences are MGHRA and YSYEKL.

This clone was observed a single time. J is TRBJ2-1 and V is TRBV3-1 (or the pseudogene TRBV3-2); D remains ambiguous. Trimming cost V 4 bases and J 13 bases, with 14 bases left between them. CDR3 size: 12 residues. Per germline, CDR1 LGHDT and CDR2 YNNKEL (reference sequence). The CDR3 region is CASSLGQLGQFF. Written as DNA, the CDR3 is TGTGCCAGCAGCCTGGGTCAGCTGGGCCAGTTCTTC.

The chain employs TRBV27 and TRBJ1-5; tentative D call: TRBD1 (6 bases). The CDR3 loop spans 15 amino acids. V was trimmed by 2 bases and J by 7 bases, leaving 15 bases between them. Germline values: CDR1 MNHEY, CDR2 SMNVEV (reference sequence). CDR3 sequence reads: CASSLTQGTRQPQHF. Written as DNA, the CDR3 is TGTGCCAGCAGTTTAACCCAGGGGACGCGGCAGCCCCAGCATTTT.

The gene calls are TRBV30 and TRBJ2-7, with 7 bases aligning to TRBD2. The germline V gene has CDR1 GTSNPN and CDR2 SVGIG (reference sequence). This CDR3 contains 14 residues. CDR3 amino acids: CAGGGAPSSYEQYF. The CDR3 DNA sequence: TGTGCGGGGGGGGGAGCCCCGAGCTCCTACGAGCAGTACTTC.

The J gene is TRBJ1-2, the V gene TRBV29-1; 11 bases map to TRBD1. After removal of 7 bases from V and 7 bases from J, the junction contained 5 bases not matched to a gene. In germline, CDR1 is SQVTM, CDR2 ANQGSEA. CDR3 length: 12 amino acids. CDR3 sequence (DNA): TGCAGCGCCTGGACAGGGGGCGTTGGCTACACCTTC. Residues: CSAWTGGVGYTF.

This clone was counted once. The V gene is TRBV9, the J gene TRBJ1-2, with a tentative D call TRBD1 (5 bases). V was pared by 0 bases and J by 4 bases, with 13 bases between. The CDR3 spans 15 residues. CDR1 and CDR2 (germline): SGDLS, YYNGEE. The DNA for the CDR3 is TGTGCCAGCAGCGTAGGAGGCGGGGGAACCTATGGCTACACCTTC. This sequence encodes CASSVGGGGTYGYTF. The whole variable domain, remainder taken from reference TRBV9 and TRBJ1-2, is DSGVTQTPKHLITATGQRVTLRCSPRSGDLSVYWYQQSLDQGLQFLIQYYNGEERAKGNILERFSAQQFPDLHSELNLSSLELGDSALYFCASSVGGGGTYGYTFGSGTRLTVV.